The clone carrying this T cell receptor (beta chain) has only a few counts. As yet, its antigen is unknown. This specimen comes from a study of OX40 agonist ivuxolimab in advanced cancers. General observations from the study: In general, CD8+ T cells held more expanded clones than CD4+ did, on average.

Clones were read by immunoSEQ multiplex PCR, and TCRdb kept only the in-frame ones, dropping some. The repertoire holds several thousand clones, 65% to 80% seen once, with 30% to 40% in the top ten. Specimen: CD4+ or CD8+ T cells sorted from blood, collected in a trial of the OX40 agonist ivuxolimab. The clonotype comes from an adult with an advanced solid tumor such as melanoma, head and neck, liver or kidney cancer.

The CDR3: CASRKGGPNNEQFF. The CDR3 DNA sequence: TGTGCCAGCAGAAAGGGCGGACCTAACAATGAGCAGTTCTTC. The chain employs TRBV27 and TRBJ2-1; no firm D call. The CDR3 runs 14 residues. CDR1 and CDR2 (germline): MNHEY, SMNVEV (reference sequence). V lost 6 bases and J 5 bases, leaving 14 bases between the germline ends.